Included here is one T cell receptor beta chain sequence, with context. The antigen remains unidentified. At sampling all donors were nominally healthy, likely with unrecorded immune exposures. PCR used 60 Vbeta primers and 13 Jbeta primers. Produced via immunoSEQ multiplex PCR; TCRdb's table is partial and in-frame only. The sample contains more than 140,000 clones, around 80% of which appear only once. The germline V and J ends were trimmed by 3 bases and 3 bases, with 18 bases remaining between them. This CDR3 is 16 amino acids long. Germline V CDR1 and CDR2: MGHRA, YSYEKL. The sample comes from a study of cytomegalovirus exposure and HLA in healthy donors. Study-level points and caveats: Later on, an analysis tied around 17,000 TCR beta sequences to HLA alleles at 0.05 false discovery rate. Cytomegalovirus-associated status was assigned to 150 or so TCR beta chains. Later genetic work tied a missense DCLRE1C variant to beta-chain V and J trimming.

The chain uses TRBV4-1 and TRBJ2-7, with D possibly TRBD1 on 7 matching bases. This TCR was sampled from a man aged 18 to 29 in good health and CMV-seropositive. Sequencing used PBMCs. Here the CDR3 reads CASSQLVTGDFYEQYF. The CDR3 DNA reads TGCGCCAGCAGCCAGTTGGTCACAGGGGACTTCTACGAGCAGTACTTC.